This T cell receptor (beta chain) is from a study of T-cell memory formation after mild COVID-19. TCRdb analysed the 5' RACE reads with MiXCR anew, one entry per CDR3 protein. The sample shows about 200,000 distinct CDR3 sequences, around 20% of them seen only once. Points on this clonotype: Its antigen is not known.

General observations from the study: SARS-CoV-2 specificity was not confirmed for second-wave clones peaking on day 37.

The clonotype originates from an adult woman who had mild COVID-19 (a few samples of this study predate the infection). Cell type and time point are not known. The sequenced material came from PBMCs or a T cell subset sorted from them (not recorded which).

The CDR3 coding sequence is TGTGCCAGCAGCCCAAGACAGGGCACAGATACGCAGTATTTT. This encodes CASSPRQGTDTQYF. The J gene is TRBJ2-3, the V gene TRBV7-2; maybe TRBD1 (6 bases). V was shortened by 5 bases and J by 1 base, with 10 bases between the two germline ends. The germline V gene encodes CDR1 SGHTA and CDR2 FQGNSA. CDR3 size: 14 residues. The whole variable domain, filled in from reference TRBV7-2 and TRBJ2-3, reads GAGVSQSPSNKVTEKGKDVELRCDPISGHTALYWYRQSLGQGLEFLIYFQGNSAPDKSGLPSDRFSAERTGGSVSTLTIQRTQQEDSAVYLCASSPRQGTDTQYFGPGTRLTVL.